This T cell receptor (beta chain) was observed in a study of blood T cell repertoires in COVID-19. Turning to the study itself: The samples span acute and convalescent COVID-19 from the United States, Italy and Spain. The cDNA or gDNA used as material had been derived from T cells, B-cell-depleted T cells, or PBMCs.

One Seattle source followed patients from active infection through their disease course. Per the original methods: The assay estimated nucleated cells by amplifying reference gene primers. Some clones are missing from TCRdb's copy, which holds only in-frame ones; the method was immunoSEQ multiplex PCR. The V and J calls and the clone size are those of that table, but D and trimming were determined from the DNA. The table has fewer than 300,000 clones, just over 90% seen once; the top ten hold around 2.2%. The length of the CDR3 is 16 residues. V lost 3 bases to trimming and J lost 0 bases, with 13 bases between them. The germline CDR1 and CDR2 sequences are MNHEY and SMNVEV (reference sequence).

This sequence originates from a woman under 40 with COVID-19, enrolled during active disease. V is TRBV27 and J is TRBJ2-3; tentative D call: TRBD1 (5 bases). Sequencing was performed on peripheral blood. The DNA of the CDR3 is TGTGCCAGCAGTTTCGAGTGGGGCAGTAGCACAGATACGCAGTATTTT. Amino acids: CASSFEWGSSTDTQYF.